Shown below are 10 T cell receptor beta chains from a single sample sequenced in a study of cytomegalovirus exposure and HLA in healthy donors. PCR primers comprised 60 Vbeta and 13 Jbeta primers. The protocol was immunoSEQ multiplex PCR, while the TCRdb copy is restricted to in-frame clones and leaves out a portion. The sample holds tens of thousands of clones, about 71% seen once. Sequencing used PBMCs. The origin of the receptors is a man between 60 and 75 years old in good health and CMV-seronegative.

This chain uses TRBV5-4 with TRBJ2-1; D ambiguous. CDR1 is SGHNT and CDR2 is YYREEE in the germline V gene (reference sequence). This CDR3 has 13 amino acids. V lost 4 bases and J lost 7, with 12 bases in between. The CDR3 nucleotides are TGTGCCAGCAGCCTGTCTAGGCAGAATGAGCAGTTCTTC. It translates to CASSLSRQNEQFF. The full variable domain, rest sourced from reference TRBV5-4 and TRBJ2-1, is ETGVTQSPTHLIKTRGQQVTLRCSSQSGHNTVSWYQQALGQGPQFIFQYYREEENGRGNFPPRFSGLQFPNYSSELNVNALELDDSALYLCASSLSRQNEQFFGPGTRLTVL.

J is TRBJ1-4 and V is TRBV5-6; D may be TRBD1 (5 bases). The CDR3 is 15 amino acids. Trimming took 3 bases from V and 6 from J, leaving 15 bases between them. In germline, CDR1 is SGHDT, CDR2 YYEEEE. CDR3 protein: CASSSIGAQDEKLFF. The CDR3 DNA sequence: TGTGCCAGCAGCTCCATAGGGGCCCAGGATGAAAAACTGTTTTTT.

J is TRBJ1-1 and V is TRBV21-1; the listed D gene, TRBD1, was not tested against the DNA. TRBV21-1 is tagged as a pseudogene. This CDR3 has 12 amino acids. The CDR3 sequence is CASSKKPGRAFF. The CDR3, as DNA: TGTGCCAGCAGCAAAAAGCCAGGGCGAGCTTTCTTT.

The chain couples TRBV5-1 to TRBJ2-2; the match to TRBD1 covers 10 bases. Trimming removed 4 bases from V and 6 bases from J; junction bases left unmatched: 3. The germline CDR1 and CDR2 sequences are SGHRS and YFSETQ. This CDR3 contains 14 residues. The CDR3 region has the DNA TGCGCCAGCAGCGGGGGACAGGGGTCCGGGGAGCTGTTTTTT. It yields the protein CASSGGQGSGELFF.

The rearrangement joins TRBV9 to TRBJ1-5; D ambiguous. Per germline, CDR1 SGDLS and CDR2 YYNGEE. The CDR3 runs 14 residues. The ends were cut back, 0 bases at V and 3 bases at J, with 7 bases in the middle. The CDR3 nucleotides read TGTGCCAGCAGCGTAGCGGGGAACAATCAGCCCCAGCATTTT. Translated: CASSVAGNNQPQHF.

The genes are TRBV11-2 and TRBJ2-3, with D hard to call. The CDR3 runs to 12 residues. V shed 6 bases and J shed 6 bases, with 10 bases lying between them. Germline V lookup: CDR1 SGHAT, CDR2 FQNNGV. The CDR3 coding sequence is TGTGCCAGCAGTTACGTACAGGATACGCAGTATTTT. This sequence encodes CASSYVQDTQYF.

The V call is TRBV30, the J call TRBJ1-5; a weak D match, TRBD1 (5 bases). The CDR3 loop spans 13 amino acids. Trimming took off 5 bases at V and 2 bases at J, with 10 bases between the two ends. Germline loops: CDR1 GTSNPN, CDR2 SVGIG (reference sequence). The CDR3 protein is CAWGASGNQPQHF. In DNA form, the CDR3 reads TGTGCCTGGGGGGCGTCGGGCAATCAGCCCCAGCATTTT. The whole variable domain, remainder taken from reference TRBV30 and TRBJ1-5, is SQTIHQWPATLVQPVGSPLSLECTVEGTSNPNLYWYRQAAGRGLQLLFYSVGIGQISSEVPQNLSASRPQDRQFILSSKKLLLSDSGFYLCAWGASGNQPQHFGDGTRLSIL.

The chain has TRBV7-9 and TRBJ2-1; TRBD2 agrees at 8 bases. Per germline, CDR1 SEHNR and CDR2 FQNEAQ (reference sequence). The CDR3 runs 15 residues. The trim removed 3 bases at V and 4 bases at J, leaving 5 bases unmatched. CDR3 residues: CASSFRSGGYNEQFF. Here the CDR3 DNA reads TGTGCCAGCAGCTTCCGAAGCGGGGGATACAATGAGCAGTTCTTC.

This chain links TRBV10-2 with TRBJ2-3, with 12 bases fitting TRBD2. Per the germline V gene, CDR1 is WSHSY and CDR2 is SAAADI. This CDR3 spans 20 amino acids. Unmatched junction bases numbered 20, after V lost 7 bases and J lost 3 bases. The CDR3 loop is CASKPTGLAGLPSFTDTQYF. In DNA form, the CDR3 reads TGCGCCAGCAAACCCACCGGACTAGCGGGACTTCCCTCATTTACAGATACGCAGTATTTT.

V usage is TRBV9 and J usage is TRBJ2-7; tentative D call: TRBD2 (7 bases). Germline V gene data show CDR1 as SGDLS and CDR2 as YYNGEE. The CDR3 runs 15 residues. With 4 bases removed from V and 3 bases from J, the gap between germline ends came to 17 bases. CDR3 nucleotides: TGTGCCAGCAGCCCCTCCGCAGGGGAGGGCTACGAGCAGTACTTC. It specifies CASSPSAGEGYEQYF.